These 2 T cell receptor beta chains share one sample of origin, sequenced in a study of T-cell memory formation after mild COVID-19. TCRdb fed the 5' RACE reads into MiXCR, producing one record per CDR3 protein. This table holds tens of thousands of distinct CDR3 sequences, approximately 13% found once. The sequenced material came from PBMCs or a T cell subset sorted from them (not recorded which). Source of these receptors: an adult woman who had mild COVID-19 (a few samples of this study predate the infection). Cell type and time point are not known.

The chain joins TRBV19 to TRBJ2-7; D is unclear. This CDR3 is 15 amino acids long. The V end lost 7 bases, the J end lost 6 bases, and 22 bases lay between the germline ends. Germline assignment: CDR1 LNHDA and CDR2 SQIVND (reference sequence). The CDR3 nucleotides are TGTGCCAGTACGTACGACGGCAATCCCGGGCGCGAGCAGTACTTC. Protein: CASTYDGNPGREQYF.

This clonotype was observed a few times. The V gene is TRBV12-3 or TRBV12-4, the J gene TRBJ2-3, with TRBD2 matching over 12 bases. The CDR3 loop spans 16 amino acids. Trimming removed 4 bases from V and 5 bases from J; junction bases left unmatched: 7. The CDR3 region has the DNA TGTGCCAGCAGTTCTCGACTAGCGGGAGCCGAAGATACGCAGTATTTT. Translated, it gives CASSSRLAGAEDTQYF.